This TCR beta chain was obtained from a study of cytomegalovirus exposure and HLA in healthy donors. At the level of the study: Across 300 to 400 genotyped donors, about 80% landed in the Caucasian-associated ancestry cluster.

A note on this clone: Its antigen is not identified.

Researchers ran the PCR with 60 Vbeta and 13 Jbeta primers. Some clones are missing from TCRdb's copy, which holds only in-frame ones; the method was immunoSEQ multiplex PCR. The data hold a few hundred thousand clones, with over 75% observed a single time. This CDR3 is built from 15 residues. Germline V gene data show CDR1 as SNHLY and CDR2 as FYNNEI. V shed 3 bases and J 3 bases; nucleotides not matched to a gene: 7. Findings and caveats of the study: Presence/absence analyses rested on an assumption that sequencing depth was roughly uniform across donors. In a later analysis, V- and J-gene trimming of beta chains associated with a DCLRE1C missense variant, replicated independently. Among donors in an Asian-associated ancestry cluster, a later analysis reportedly found fewer N-insertions than the roughly 670-donor mean.

Sequencing was done on a sample of PBMCs. The TCR sequence derives from a girl aged 2-15 years in good health and CMV-seronegative. The V gene is TRBV2, the J gene TRBJ2-7; 8 positions agree with TRBD1. The DNA for the CDR3 is TGTGCCAGCAGTGAGCGGGGACAGGAGTACTACGAGCAGTACTTC. Its protein is CASSERGQEYYEQYF.